Listed here are 12 T cell receptor beta chains from one sample, sequenced in a study of cytomegalovirus exposure and HLA in healthy donors. Libraries were prepared by immunoSEQ multiplex PCR; TCRdb keeps only in-frame clonotypes and omits some of them. The table records tens of thousands of clones, roughly 80% of them present only once. The sample taken for sequencing was PBMCs. The origin of the receptors is a young woman in good health and CMV-seropositive.

The rearrangement links TRBV5-4 to TRBJ1-1; the D gene is possibly TRBD1 (6 bases). This CDR3 has 13 amino acids. V was cut by 4 bases and J by 3 bases, with 10 bases left in between. The germline CDR1 and CDR2 sequences are SGHNT and YYREEE (reference sequence). In DNA, the CDR3 is TGTGCCAGCAGCCCTGACAGGCACACTGAAGCTTTCTTT. Its protein is CASSPDRHTEAFF.

The chain carries TRBV27 and TRBJ2-1; 9 bases line up with TRBD1. V gave up 5 bases and J gave up 8 bases; unmatched junction bases: 13. This CDR3 is 16 amino acids long. Germline values: CDR1 MNHEY, CDR2 SMNVEV (reference sequence). The CDR3 region is CASSQRTGTGLDEQFF. Written as DNA, the CDR3 is TGTGCCAGCAGTCAGAGAACCGGGACAGGGTTGGATGAGCAGTTCTTC.

The rearrangement joins TRBV18 to TRBJ1-4; 9 bases align to TRBD1. Trimming cost V 4 bases and J 8 bases; bases outside gene matches: 5. Per germline, CDR1 KGHSH and CDR2 LQKENI. This CDR3 spans 14 amino acids. CDR3 nucleotides: TGTGCCAGCTCACAGGGACAGGGAGGAGAAAAACTGTTTTTT. This sequence encodes CASSQGQGGEKLFF. The full variable domain, with the rest looked up from reference TRBV18 and TRBJ1-4, is NAGVMQNPRHLVRRRGQEARLRCSPMKGHSHVYWYRQLPEEGLKFMVYLQKENIIDESGMPKERFSAEFPKEGPSILRIQQVVRGDSAAYFCASSQGQGGEKLFFGSGTQLSVL.

This rearrangement joins TRBV6-6 to TRBJ2-7; 11 bases map to TRBD1. The CDR3 is 14 amino acids. Unmatched junction bases numbered 9, after V lost 8 bases and J lost 6 bases. Looked up from germline, CDR1 is MNHNY and CDR2 is SVGAGI (reference sequence). The CDR3 protein is CASRRGQGVLEQYF. The DNA for the CDR3 is TGTGCCAGCCGGCGGGGACAGGGGGTCCTCGAGCAGTACTTC.

This clone was counted a single time. The J gene is TRBJ2-7, the V gene TRBV28, with 7 bases identical to TRBD2. The CDR3 consists of 20 residues. CDR1 and CDR2 from the germline V gene are MDHEN and SYDVKM. Trimming took 1 base from V and 3 from J; bases not matched to a gene: 21. DNA of the CDR3: TGTGCCAGCAGTTTATTTTCCGGGGGTCGGGAACGGGGGGTGGTCTACGAGCAGTACTTC. Amino acid sequence: CASSLFSGGRERGVVYEQYF.

The chain recombines TRBV28 with TRBJ1-5; D gene ambiguous. The CDR3 totals 14 residues. The V end lost 1 base, the J end lost 2 bases, and 6 bases lay between the germline ends. Germline CDR1 MDHEN, CDR2 SYDVKM. CDR3 residues: CASSLLRGNQPQHF. The CDR3 DNA reads TGTGCCAGCAGTTTATTACGGGGCAATCAGCCCCAGCATTTT. The whole variable domain, remainder taken from reference TRBV28 and TRBJ1-5, is DVKVTQSSRYLVKRTGEKVFLECVQDMDHENMFWYRQDPGLGLRLIYFSYDVKMKEKGDIPEGYSVSREKKERFSLILESASTNQTSMYLCASSLLRGNQPQHFGDGTRLSIL.

The CDR3 loop reads CASSVYVGHGNTEAFF. For the CDR3, the DNA is TGTGCCAGCAGCGTATATGTGGGACACGGGAACACTGAAGCTTTCTTT. V gene TRBV9 combines with J gene TRBJ1-1, with D perhaps TRBD1 (6 bases). Trimming took 1 base from V and 1 from J, leaving 14 bases between them. CDR1 is SGDLS, CDR2 YYNGEE, per germline. The CDR3 is made up of 16 amino acids.

The chain uses TRBV19 and TRBJ2-7; TRBD1 is a possible D gene (6 bases). V lost 7 bases and J 4 bases, leaving 17 bases between the germline ends. This CDR3 region has 14 residues. CDR1 LNHDA and CDR2 SQIVND come from the germline V gene (reference sequence). The CDR3 is CASTRQEPPYEQYF. CDR3 nucleotide sequence: TGTGCCAGTACTCGACAGGAGCCCCCTTACGAGCAGTACTTC. The full variable domain, in which reference TRBV19 and TRBJ2-7 provide the parts outside the CDR3, is DGGITQSPKYLFRKEGQNVTLSCEQNLNHDAMYWYRQDPGQGLRLIYYSQIVNDFQKGDIAEGYSVSREKKESFPLTVTSAQKNPTAFYLCASTRQEPPYEQYFGPGTRLTVT.

This chain connects TRBV20-1 to TRBJ2-5; no reliable D call. The CDR3 covers 11 residues. The ends were cut back, 2 bases at V and 3 bases at J, with 4 bases in the middle. The germline V gene has CDR1 DFQATT and CDR2 SNEGSKA (reference sequence). CDR3 amino acids: CSARREETQYF. The CDR3 DNA reads TGCAGTGCTAGACGGGAAGAGACCCAGTACTTC.

The chain combines TRBV10-2 with TRBJ2-7, with 9 positions matching TRBD1. The CDR3 spans 12 residues. V shed 4 bases and J 9 bases; nucleotides not matched to a gene: 4. Looked up from germline, CDR1 is WSHSY and CDR2 is SAAADI. CDR3 amino acids: CASSGTGDGQYF. Written as DNA, the CDR3 is TGCGCCAGCAGTGGGACAGGGGATGGGCAGTACTTC.

J is TRBJ2-7 and V is TRBV2; 10 nucleotides align to TRBD1. Losses at the gene ends were 8 bases for V and 7 bases for J; bases not matched to a gene: 8. The germline CDR1 and CDR2 sequences are SNHLY and FYNNEI. The CDR3 is 13 amino acids. This chain's CDR3 is CASGRQGAEEQYF. In nucleotides, the CDR3 is TGTGCCAGCGGTAGACAGGGGGCGGAAGAGCAGTACTTC.

This chain connects TRBV4-3 to TRBJ1-6; D gene ambiguous. This CDR3 is built from 15 residues. Germline V CDR1 and CDR2: LGHNA, YSLEER. V was shortened by 4 bases and J by 8 bases, with 15 bases between the two germline ends. In DNA, the CDR3 is TGCGCCAGCAGCCCGGAGGGAGAACCCTATTCACCCCTCCACTTT. Its protein is CASSPEGEPYSPLHF.